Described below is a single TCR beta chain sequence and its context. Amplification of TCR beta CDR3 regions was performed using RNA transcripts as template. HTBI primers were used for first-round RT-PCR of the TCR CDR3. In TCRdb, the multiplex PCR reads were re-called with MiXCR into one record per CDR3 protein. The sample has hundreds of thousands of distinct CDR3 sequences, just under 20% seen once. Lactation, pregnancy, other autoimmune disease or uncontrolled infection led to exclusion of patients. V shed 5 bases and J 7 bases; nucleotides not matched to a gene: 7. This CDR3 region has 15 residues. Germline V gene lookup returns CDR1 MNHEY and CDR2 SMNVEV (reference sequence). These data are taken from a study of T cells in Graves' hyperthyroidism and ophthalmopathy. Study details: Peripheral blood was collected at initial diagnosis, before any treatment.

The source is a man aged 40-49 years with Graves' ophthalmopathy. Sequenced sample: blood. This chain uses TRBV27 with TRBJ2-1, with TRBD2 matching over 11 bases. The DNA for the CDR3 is TGTGCCAGCAGTCCCGGGACTAGCGGATGGAATGAGCAGTTCTTC. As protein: CASSPGTSGWNEQFF.